Listed below are T cell receptor beta chains from one sample, sequenced in a study of blood T cell repertoires in COVID-19. This table comes from immunoSEQ multiplex PCR, and its TCRdb copy is limited to in-frame clones, with some not included. The sample shows more than 200,000 clones, 84% of them seen only once. Sample: peripheral blood. The receptor set was obtained from a woman between 35 and 50 years old who had recovered from COVID-19. Both conserved end residues are part of each CDR3. The D gene is left open where the match is weak. Only part of the rows carry a size: once, few, many, or a class if the clone is expanded.

v_gene	d_gene	abundance	j_gene	CDR3nt	CDR3aa
TRBV12-5	.	once	TRBJ2-2	TGTGCTAGTGGTTTGCGACTTGAGGGGGAGCTGTTTTTT	CASGLRLEGELFF
TRBV5-1	TRBD1	once	TRBJ2-5	TGCGCCAGCAGCCCGGGACAGGACTACCAAGAGACCCAGTACTTC	CASSPGQDYQETQYF
TRBV5-4	.	.	TRBJ1-2	TGTGCCAGCAGCTTGGCCTTGGCAGGGCGTGGTGGCTACACCTTC	CASSLALAGRGGYTF
TRBV28	.	.	TRBJ2-7	TGTGCCAGCAGTTTGGCTAGGGACACCTCTCACTACGAGCAGTACTTC	CASSLARDTSHYEQYF
TRBV4-2	.	.	TRBJ2-7	TGTGCCAGCAGCCAATATTATAGGGGGACGGACGAGCAGTACTTC	CASSQYYRGTDEQYF
TRBV5-1	TRBD1	.	TRBJ1-1	TGCGCCAGCAGCCCTGGACAGGGACCAGACACTGAAGCTTTCTTT	CASSPGQGPDTEAFF
TRBV11-1	.	.	TRBJ2-7	TGTGCCAGCTCGGGGAGTTCCTACGAGCAGTACTTC	CASSGSSYEQYF
TRBV18	TRBD1	.	TRBJ2-1	TGTGCCAGCTCACCACCGGGGACAGGGGCCGGGGAGCAGTTCTTC	CASSPPGTGAGEQFF
TRBV28	.	few	TRBJ1-6	TGTGCCAGCAGTTCCCCTCCCCCCCCCTATAATTCACCCCTCCACTTT	CASSSPPPPYNSPLHF
TRBV7-9	.	.	TRBJ1-2	TGTGCCAGCAGCCCTCCGGGGGGGGCAATCAATGGCTACACCTTC	CASSPPGGAINGYTF
TRBV4-3	TRBD2	.	TRBJ2-5	TGCGCCAGCAGCCAAGCAGCGGGGGGGTCTGATTTAGGGACCCAGTACTTC	CASSQAAGGSDLGTQYF
TRBV24-1	TRBD2	once	TRBJ2-3	TGTGCCACCAGTGATCGGACTAGCGTCACAGATACGCAGTATTTT	CATSDRTSVTDTQYF
TRBV30	.	.	TRBJ1-5	TGTGCCTGGAGATATGGGAGTAATCAGCCCCAGCATTTT	CAWRYGSNQPQHF
TRBV27	TRBD1	once	TRBJ1-5	TGTGCCAGCAGACCGACAGGGGACGACAATCAGCCCCAGCATTTT	CASRPTGDDNQPQHF
TRBV3-1/TRBV3-2	.	.	TRBJ1-6	TGTGCCAGCAGCCTCCGGGGGGGCTCACCCCTCCACTTT	CASSLRGGSPLHF
TRBV19	.	.	TRBJ2-7	TGTGCCAGTAGTAAGGCCCCAGGGGGGCGGCCCTACGAGCAGTACTTC	CASSKAPGGRPYEQYF
TRBV6-2/TRBV6-3	TRBD2	.	TRBJ2-7	TGTGCCAGCAGTTACTCGACTAGCGGGGGATACGAGCAGTACTTC	CASSYSTSGGYEQYF
TRBV5-8	TRBD1	.	TRBJ2-7	TGTGCCAGCAGCCCCTTTTTGACAGGGACCTACGAGCAGTACTTC	CASSPFLTGTYEQYF
TRBV3-1/TRBV3-2	TRBD1	.	TRBJ1-6	TGTGCCAGCAGCCACCAGGGGGCGATAGGATCACCCCTCCACTTT	CASSHQGAIGSPLHF
TRBV18	.	few	TRBJ1-5	TGTGCCAGCTCACCGGATCAGGCAGGTAACAATCAGCCCCAGCATTTT	CASSPDQAGNNQPQHF
TRBV6-2/TRBV6-3	.	.	TRBJ1-1	TGTGCCAGCAGTTATCCCCAGTCCGTGAACACTGAAGCTTTCTTT	CASSYPQSVNTEAFF
TRBV3-1/TRBV3-2	.	.	TRBJ1-1	TGTGCCAGCAGCCCAGGAGGCCTGAAGAACACTGAAGCTTTCTTT	CASSPGGLKNTEAFF
TRBV10-3	.	few	TRBJ2-3	TGTGCCATCAGCGGGGGACAGAGCACAGATACGCAGTATTTT	CAISGGQSTDTQYF
TRBV5-1	TRBD1	.	TRBJ1-1	TGCGCCAGCAGCTACTTGGGTGGACAGGGAGAGAACACTGAAGCTTTCTTT	CASSYLGGQGENTEAFF
TRBV9	.	once	TRBJ1-6	TGTGCCAGCAGCGTAGTTCCGGGGAACTCACCCCTCCACTTT	CASSVVPGNSPLHF
TRBV6-2/TRBV6-3	.	.	TRBJ2-7	TGTGCCAGCACCCCACAGACAGGAACTCCCCACGAGCAGTACTTC	CASTPQTGTPHEQYF
TRBV5-4	.	once	TRBJ2-3	TGTGCCAGCAGCTGGGGGGGCCCGACCACAGATACGCAGTATTTT	CASSWGGPTTDTQYF
TRBV27	.	.	TRBJ2-3	TGTGCCAGCAGTTCCTTCCACTACTCCCCCCGGCAGGATACGCAGTATTTT	CASSSFHYSPRQDTQYF
TRBV28	.	.	TRBJ1-3	TGTGCCAGCAGTTTCGGAGGAGTAGTCGGAAACACCATATATTTT	CASSFGGVVGNTIYF
TRBV24-1	TRBD2	.	TRBJ2-3	TGTGCCACCAGTGGCCCTCTAGCGGGGGGGGCAGATACGCAGTATTTT	CATSGPLAGGADTQYF
TRBV19	TRBD1	.	TRBJ1-5	TGTGCCAGTACCGAGACAGGGGGCCAGCCCCAGCATTTT	CASTETGGQPQHF
TRBV6-2/TRBV6-3	TRBD1	.	TRBJ2-1	TGTGCCAGCAGTAGGACAGGCAATGAGCAGTTCTTC	CASSRTGNEQFF
TRBV11-2	.	once	TRBJ2-1	TGTGCCAGCAGCTTTCCATTGACAACCGCCTACAATGAGCAGTTCTTC	CASSFPLTTAYNEQFF
TRBV6-2/TRBV6-3	TRBD1	.	TRBJ2-2	TGTGCCAGCAGTTCCGGGACAGAGACCGGGGAGCTGTTTTTT	CASSSGTETGELFF
TRBV10-1	.	.	TRBJ1-2	TGCGCCAGCAGGTCAGGGATCGGCTACACCTTC	CASRSGIGYTF
TRBV7-2	TRBD1	.	TRBJ2-7	TGTGCCAGCAGTTTGGACAGGGGAATATCCTACGAGCAGTACTTC	CASSLDRGISYEQYF
TRBV5-5	.	.	TRBJ2-5	TGTGCCAGCAGCTCCGGACATTCGGGCGGATTTCAAGAGACCCAGTACTTC	CASSSGHSGGFQETQYF
TRBV2	.	.	TRBJ2-1	TGTGCCAGCAGTGTGGTTCGGCGGAGTGAGCAGTTCTTC	CASSVVRRSEQFF
TRBV19	.	.	TRBJ1-6	TGTGCCAGTAGTATAGTTGGTGCGTATAATTCACCCCTCCACTTT	CASSIVGAYNSPLHF
TRBV5-4	TRBD1	.	TRBJ1-1	TGTGCCAGCAGCCCGGGCGGGACAGGGCGAGTCTCTGAAGCTTTCTTT	CASSPGGTGRVSEAFF
TRBV10-3	.	.	TRBJ1-1	TGTGCCATCAGCCCACGAAACGACAGAAACACTGAAGCTTTCTTT	CAISPRNDRNTEAFF
TRBV7-2	TRBD1	few	TRBJ1-2	TGTGCCAGCAGCCTGGGACAGATGGTCTATGGCTACACCTTC	CASSLGQMVYGYTF
TRBV7-2	TRBD2	.	TRBJ2-3	TGTGCCAGCAGTTTGGGACTAGCGGGGGAGTTGACTAGCACAGATACGCAGTATTTT	CASSLGLAGELTSTDTQYF
TRBV7-2	.	.	TRBJ1-6	TGTGCCAGCAGCCCTTTTGCGGGGGGCTCACCCCTCCACTTT	CASSPFAGGSPLHF
TRBV7-9	TRBD1	.	TRBJ2-1	TGTGCCACGAGGACAGGGGGTTACAATGAGCAGTTCTTC	CATRTGGYNEQFF
TRBV28	TRBD1	.	TRBJ2-3	TGTGCCAGCAGCGGACAGGGGGCTTCGACAGATACGCAGTATTTT	CASSGQGASTDTQYF
TRBV5-1	.	.	TRBJ1-2	TGCGCCAGCAACACGGGAGGGGACGATGGCTACACCTTC	CASNTGGDDGYTF
TRBV28	TRBD2	.	TRBJ2-1	TGTGCCAGCGAAACTAGCGGAGAGGGAAACAATGAGCAGTTCTTC	CASETSGEGNNEQFF
TRBV5-1	.	.	TRBJ1-3	TGCGCCAGCCAAACGAGTAGTAGCTCTGGAAACACCATATATTTT	CASQTSSSSGNTIYF
TRBV27	.	.	TRBJ1-5	TGTGCCAGCAGTTTGTCCCCGACAGCATTCCAGCATTTT	CASSLSPTAFQHF
TRBV3-1/TRBV3-2	TRBD2	.	TRBJ2-1	TGTGCCAGTTGCCCCTCGCCTAGCGGGTACAATGAGCAGTTCTTC	CASCPSPSGYNEQFF
TRBV6-2/TRBV6-3	.	.	TRBJ1-6	TGTGCCAGCAGTTTCGCCCCGATAAGACGGGTAAATTCACCCCTCCACTTT	CASSFAPIRRVNSPLHF
TRBV19	TRBD1	.	TRBJ2-7	TGTGCCAGTAGTATAGATTCCACAGGGGTTACCGAGCAGTACTTC	CASSIDSTGVTEQYF
TRBV7-9	.	.	TRBJ1-1	TGTGCCAGCAGCTCTACGGACAGCAACACTGAAGCTTTCTTT	CASSSTDSNTEAFF
TRBV19	.	.	TRBJ2-5	TGTGCCAGTAGTATGCTAGCGCCCCAAGAGACCCAGTACTTC	CASSMLAPQETQYF